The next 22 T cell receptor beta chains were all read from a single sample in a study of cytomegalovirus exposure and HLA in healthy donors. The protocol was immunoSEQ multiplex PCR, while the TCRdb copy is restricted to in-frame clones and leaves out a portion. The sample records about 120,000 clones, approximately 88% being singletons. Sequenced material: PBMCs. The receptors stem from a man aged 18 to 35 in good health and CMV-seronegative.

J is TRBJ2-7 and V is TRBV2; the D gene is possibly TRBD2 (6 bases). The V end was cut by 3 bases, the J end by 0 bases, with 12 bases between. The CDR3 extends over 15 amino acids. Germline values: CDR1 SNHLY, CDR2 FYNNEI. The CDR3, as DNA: TGTGCCAGCAGTGAGGCGACTAGGAGCTCCTACGAGCAGTACTTC. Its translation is CASSEATRSSYEQYF.

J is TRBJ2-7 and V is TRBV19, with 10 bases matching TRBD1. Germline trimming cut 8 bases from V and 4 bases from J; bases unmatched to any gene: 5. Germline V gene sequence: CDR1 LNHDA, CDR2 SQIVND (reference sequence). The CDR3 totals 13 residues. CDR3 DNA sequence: TGTGCCAGTGGGGACAGGGGAATTTACGAGCAGTACTTC. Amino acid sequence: CASGDRGIYEQYF.

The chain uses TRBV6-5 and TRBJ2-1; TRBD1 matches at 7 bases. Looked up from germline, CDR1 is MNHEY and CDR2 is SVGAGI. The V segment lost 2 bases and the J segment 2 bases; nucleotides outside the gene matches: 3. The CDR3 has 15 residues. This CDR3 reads CASSYRDRAYNEQFF. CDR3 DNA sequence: TGTGCCAGCAGTTACCGGGACAGAGCCTACAATGAGCAGTTCTTC.

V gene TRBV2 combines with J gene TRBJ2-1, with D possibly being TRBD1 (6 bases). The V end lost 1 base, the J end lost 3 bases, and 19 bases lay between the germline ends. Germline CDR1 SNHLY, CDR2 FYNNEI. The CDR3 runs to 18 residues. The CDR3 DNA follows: TGTGCCAGCAGTGAAGTAGTACGTGGGGGCTCCCTCTACAATGAGCAGTTCTTC. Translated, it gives CASSEVVRGGSLYNEQFF. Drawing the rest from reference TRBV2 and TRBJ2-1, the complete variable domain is EPEVTQTPSHQVTQMGQEVILRCVPISNHLYFYWYRQILGQKVEFLVSFYNNEISEKSEIFDDQFSVERPDGSNFTLKIRSTKLEDSAMYFCASSEVVRGGSLYNEQFFGPGTRLTVL.

CDR3 sequence: CASRGTGKSGYTF. The CDR3 DNA sequence: TGTGCCAGCAGGGGTACAGGGAAGAGTGGCTACACCTTC. V is TRBV6-1 and J is TRBJ1-2, with D maybe TRBD1 (6 bases). V lost 6 bases, J lost 7 bases, and 15 bases lay in between. Germline CDR1 reads MNHNS; CDR2 reads SASEGT. The CDR3 loop spans 13 amino acids.

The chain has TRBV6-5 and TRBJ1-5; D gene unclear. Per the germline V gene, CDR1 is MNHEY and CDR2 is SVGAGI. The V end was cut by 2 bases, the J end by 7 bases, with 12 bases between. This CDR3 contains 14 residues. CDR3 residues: CASSYDRTGQPQHF. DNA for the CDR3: TGTGCCAGCAGTTACGACCGGACTGGCCAGCCCCAGCATTTT.

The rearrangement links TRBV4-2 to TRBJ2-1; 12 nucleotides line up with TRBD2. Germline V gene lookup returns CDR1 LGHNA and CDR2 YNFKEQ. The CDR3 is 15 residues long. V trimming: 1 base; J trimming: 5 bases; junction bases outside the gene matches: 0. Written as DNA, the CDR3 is TGTGCCAGCAGCCAAGGACTAGCGGGGGACAATGAGCAGTTCTTC. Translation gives CASSQGLAGDNEQFF.

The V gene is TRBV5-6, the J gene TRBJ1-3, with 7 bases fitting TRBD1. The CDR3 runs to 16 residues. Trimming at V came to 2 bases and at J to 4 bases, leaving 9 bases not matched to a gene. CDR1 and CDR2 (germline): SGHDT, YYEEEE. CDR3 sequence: CASSLLPGGQGNTIYF. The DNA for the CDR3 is TGTGCCAGCAGCTTACTCCCCGGGGGACAGGGAAACACCATATATTTT. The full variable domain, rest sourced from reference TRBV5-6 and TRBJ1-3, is DAGVTQSPTHLIKTRGQQVTLRCSPKSGHDTVSWYQQALGQGPQFIFQYYEEEERQRGNFPDRFSGHQFPNYSSELNVNALLLGDSALYLCASSLLPGGQGNTIYFGEGSWLTVV.

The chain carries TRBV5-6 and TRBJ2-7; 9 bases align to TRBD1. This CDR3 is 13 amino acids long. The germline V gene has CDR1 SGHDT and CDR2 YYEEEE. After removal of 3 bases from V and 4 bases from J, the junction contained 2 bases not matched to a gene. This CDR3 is CASSWDRAYEQYF. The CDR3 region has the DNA TGTGCCAGCAGCTGGGACAGGGCGTACGAGCAGTACTTC.

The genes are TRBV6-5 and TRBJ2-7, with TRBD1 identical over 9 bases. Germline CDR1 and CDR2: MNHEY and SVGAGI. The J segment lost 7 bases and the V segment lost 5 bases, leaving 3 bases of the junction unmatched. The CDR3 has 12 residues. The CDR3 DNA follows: TGTGCCAGCAGTGGACAGGGGTATGAGCAGTACTTC. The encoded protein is CASSGQGYEQYF.

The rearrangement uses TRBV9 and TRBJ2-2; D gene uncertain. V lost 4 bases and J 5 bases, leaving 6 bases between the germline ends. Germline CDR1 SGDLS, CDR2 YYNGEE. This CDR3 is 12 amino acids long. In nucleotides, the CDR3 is TGTGCCAGCAGCTATTTAACCGGGGAGCTGTTTTTT. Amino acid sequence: CASSYLTGELFF.

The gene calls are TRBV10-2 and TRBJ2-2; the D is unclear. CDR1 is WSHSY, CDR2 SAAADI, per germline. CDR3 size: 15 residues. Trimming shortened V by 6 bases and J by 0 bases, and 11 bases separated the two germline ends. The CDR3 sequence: CASRVLKPNTGELFF. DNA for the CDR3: TGCGCCAGCAGGGTACTAAAACCGAACACCGGGGAGCTGTTTTTT.

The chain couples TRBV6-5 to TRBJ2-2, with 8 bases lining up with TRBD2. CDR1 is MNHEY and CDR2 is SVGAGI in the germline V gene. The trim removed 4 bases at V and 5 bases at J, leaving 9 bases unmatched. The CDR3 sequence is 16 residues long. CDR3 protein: CASSFGRARRTGELFF. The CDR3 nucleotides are TGTGCCAGCAGTTTCGGGAGGGCCCGACGTACCGGGGAGCTGTTTTTT.

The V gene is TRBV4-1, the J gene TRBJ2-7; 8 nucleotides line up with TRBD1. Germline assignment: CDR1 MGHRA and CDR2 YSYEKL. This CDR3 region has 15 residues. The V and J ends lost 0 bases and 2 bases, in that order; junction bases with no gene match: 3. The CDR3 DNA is TGCGCCAGCAGCCAAGAATGGGACAGGACCTACGAGCAGTACTTC. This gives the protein CASSQEWDRTYEQYF.

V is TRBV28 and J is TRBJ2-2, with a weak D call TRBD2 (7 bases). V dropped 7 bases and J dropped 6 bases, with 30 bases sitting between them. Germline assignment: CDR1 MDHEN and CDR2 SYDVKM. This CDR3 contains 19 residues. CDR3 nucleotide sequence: TGTGCCAGCACCCCAACATTGGGGGGGCGTCACAAAGACCCCGGGGAGCTGTTTTTT. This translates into CASTPTLGGRHKDPGELFF.

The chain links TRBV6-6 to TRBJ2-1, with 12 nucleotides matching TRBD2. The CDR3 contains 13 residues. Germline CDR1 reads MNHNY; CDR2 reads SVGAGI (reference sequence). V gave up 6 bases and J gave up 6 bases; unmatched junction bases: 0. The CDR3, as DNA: TGTGCCAGCAGGACTAGCGGGAGCAATGAGCAGTTCTTC. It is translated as CASRTSGSNEQFF.

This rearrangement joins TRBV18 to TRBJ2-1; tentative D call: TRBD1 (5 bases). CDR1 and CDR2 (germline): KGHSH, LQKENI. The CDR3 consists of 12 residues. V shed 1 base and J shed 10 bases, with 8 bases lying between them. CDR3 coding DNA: TGTGCCAGCTCACCACTGAACAGGGAGCAGTTCTTC. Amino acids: CASSPLNREQFF.

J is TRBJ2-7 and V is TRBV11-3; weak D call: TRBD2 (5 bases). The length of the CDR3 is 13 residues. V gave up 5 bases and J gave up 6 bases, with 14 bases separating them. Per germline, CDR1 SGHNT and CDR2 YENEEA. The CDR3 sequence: CASSLTGMGEQYF. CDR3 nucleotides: TGTGCCAGCAGCCTCACCGGGATGGGCGAGCAGTACTTC. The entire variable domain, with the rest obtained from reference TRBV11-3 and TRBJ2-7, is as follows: EAGVVQSPRYKIIEKKQPVAFWCNPISGHNTLYWYLQNLGQGPELLIRYENEEAVDDSQLPKDRFSAERLKGVDSTLKIQPAELGDSAVYLCASSLTGMGEQYFGPGTRLTVT.

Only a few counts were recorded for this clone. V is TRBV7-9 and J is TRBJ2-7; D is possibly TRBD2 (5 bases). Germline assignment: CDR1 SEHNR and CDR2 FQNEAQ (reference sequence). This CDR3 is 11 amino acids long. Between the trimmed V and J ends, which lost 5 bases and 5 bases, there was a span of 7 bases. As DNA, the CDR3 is TGTGCCAGCAGCCAGAGGGACGAGCAGTACTTC. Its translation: CASSQRDEQYF.

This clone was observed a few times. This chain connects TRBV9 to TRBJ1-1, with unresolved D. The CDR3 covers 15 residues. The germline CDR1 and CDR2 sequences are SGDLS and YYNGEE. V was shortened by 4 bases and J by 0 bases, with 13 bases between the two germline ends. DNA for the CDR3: TGTGCCAGCAGCCGTCTTTTTCAGGTGAACACTGAAGCTTTCTTT. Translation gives CASSRLFQVNTEAFF.

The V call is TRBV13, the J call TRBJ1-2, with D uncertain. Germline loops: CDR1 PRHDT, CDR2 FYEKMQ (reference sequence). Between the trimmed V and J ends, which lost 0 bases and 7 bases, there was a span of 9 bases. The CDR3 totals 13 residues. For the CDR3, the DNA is TGTGCCAGCAGCTTAGGGGCTAGTGGTGGCTACACCTTC. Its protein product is CASSLGASGGYTF. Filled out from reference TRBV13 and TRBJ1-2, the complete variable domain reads AAGVIQSPRHLIKEKRETATLKCYPIPRHDTVYWYQQGPGQDPQFLISFYEKMQSDKGSIPDRFSAQQFSDYHSELNMSSLELGDSALYFCASSLGASGGYTFGSGTRLTVV.

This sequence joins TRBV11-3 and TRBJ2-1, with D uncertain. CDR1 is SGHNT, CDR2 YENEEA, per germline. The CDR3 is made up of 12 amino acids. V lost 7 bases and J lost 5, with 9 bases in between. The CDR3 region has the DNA TGTGCCAGCACCTCTTCTGACAATGAGCAGTTCTTC. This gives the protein CASTSSDNEQFF.